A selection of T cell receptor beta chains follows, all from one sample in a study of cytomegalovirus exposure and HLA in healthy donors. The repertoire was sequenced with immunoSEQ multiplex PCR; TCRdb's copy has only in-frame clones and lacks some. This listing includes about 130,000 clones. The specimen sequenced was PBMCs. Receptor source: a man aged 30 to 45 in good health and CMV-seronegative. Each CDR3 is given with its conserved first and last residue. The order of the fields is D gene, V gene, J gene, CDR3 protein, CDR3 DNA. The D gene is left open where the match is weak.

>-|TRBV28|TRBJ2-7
CASSSPQAKQYF
TGTGCCAGCAGTTCCCCTCAGGCGAAGCAGTACTTC
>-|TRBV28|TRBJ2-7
CASETPRGYEQYF
TGTGCCAGCGAAACACCCAGGGGTTACGAGCAGTACTTC
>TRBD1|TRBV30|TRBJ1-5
CAWTRTGASQPQHF
TGTGCCTGGACCCGGACAGGGGCAAGTCAGCCCCAGCATTTT
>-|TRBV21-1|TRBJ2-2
CASSNWPGQPNTGELFF
TGTGCCAGCAGCAATTGGCCGGGACAGCCAAACACCGGGGAGCTGTTTTTT
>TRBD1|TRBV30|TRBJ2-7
CAWSSGQGTHEQYF
TGTGCCTGGAGTTCAGGACAGGGGACCCACGAGCAGTACTTC
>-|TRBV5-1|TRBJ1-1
CASSFDLNTEAFF
TGCGCCAGCAGCTTTGACTTGAACACTGAAGCTTTCTTT
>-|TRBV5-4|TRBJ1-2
CASSPGLGIDYGYTF
TGTGCCAGCAGTCCGGGACTGGGGATAGACTATGGCTACACCTTC
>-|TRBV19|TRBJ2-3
CASSSLTIPDTQYF
TGTGCCAGTAGTTCCTTGACTATCCCAGATACGCAGTATTTT
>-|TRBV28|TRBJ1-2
CASSFGEGHYGYTF
TGTGCCAGCAGTTTCGGGGAGGGCCACTATGGCTACACCTTC
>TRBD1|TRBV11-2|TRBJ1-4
CASSLDMDRVDEKLFF
TGTGCCAGCAGCTTAGATATGGACAGGGTTGATGAAAAACTGTTTTTT
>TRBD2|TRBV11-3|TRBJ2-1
CASSSKREDYDEQFF
TGTGCCAGCAGCTCCAAGCGGGAGGACTACGATGAGCAGTTCTTC
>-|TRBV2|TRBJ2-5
CASSRYRTEETQYF
TGTGCCAGCTCCCGGTACAGGACCGAAGAGACCCAGTACTTC
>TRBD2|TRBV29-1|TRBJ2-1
CSVEGTSGATYNEQFF
TGCAGCGTTGAGGGCACTAGCGGAGCCACCTACAATGAGCAGTTCTTC
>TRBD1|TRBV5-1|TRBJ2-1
CASKSQGAYEQFF
TGCGCCAGCAAGTCACAGGGGGCCTATGAGCAGTTCTTC
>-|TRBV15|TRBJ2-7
CATSRKVGAEFEQYF
TGTGCCACCAGCAGAAAGGTGGGAGCGGAGTTCGAGCAGTACTTC
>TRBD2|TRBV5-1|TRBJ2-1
CASSLVTYSGRASEQFF
TGCGCCAGCAGCTTGGTCACCTACAGTGGGAGGGCCTCTGAGCAGTTCTTC
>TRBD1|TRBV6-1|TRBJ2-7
CASSETGGEQYF
TGTGCCAGCAGTGAGACAGGGGGCGAGCAGTACTTC
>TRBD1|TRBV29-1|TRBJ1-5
CSAKDRDQPQHF
TGCAGCGCCAAGGACAGGGACCAGCCCCAGCATTTT
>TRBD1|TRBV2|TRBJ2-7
CASNIFRTGAYEQYF
TGTGCCAGCAACATCTTTCGGACAGGGGCCTACGAGCAGTACTTC
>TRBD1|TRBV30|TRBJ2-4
CAWGDRVWKNIQYF
TGTGCCTGGGGGGACAGGGTATGGAAAAACATTCAGTACTTC
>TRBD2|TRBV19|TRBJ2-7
CASSMGLASYEQYF
TGTGCCAGTAGCATGGGACTAGCGAGCTACGAGCAGTACTTC
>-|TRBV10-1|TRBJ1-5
CASRPFTPPGPQHF
TGCGCCAGCAGACCCTTCACCCCACCGGGGCCCCAGCATTTT
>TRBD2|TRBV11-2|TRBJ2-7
CASSSGLAGGPHEQYF
TGTGCCAGCAGCTCAGGACTAGCGGGAGGGCCCCACGAGCAGTACTTC
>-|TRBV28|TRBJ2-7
CASSFNSYEQYF
TGTGCCAGCAGTTTTAACAGCTACGAGCAGTACTTC
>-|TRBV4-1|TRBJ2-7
CASSQDRGTKTYEQYF
TGCGCCAGCAGCCAAGATAGGGGGACTAAAACCTACGAGCAGTACTTC
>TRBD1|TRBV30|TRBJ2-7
CAWNPGQGSYEQYF
TGTGCCTGGAATCCGGGACAGGGGTCCTACGAGCAGTACTTC
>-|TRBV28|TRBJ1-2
CASRVLANYGYTF
TGTGCCAGCAGAGTCCTAGCTAACTATGGCTACACCTTC
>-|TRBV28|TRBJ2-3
CASSSPSARGTDTQYF
TGTGCCAGCAGTTCACCCTCTGCGAGGGGCACAGATACGCAGTATTTT
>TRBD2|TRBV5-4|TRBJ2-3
CASSLASGSYTDTQYF
TGTGCCAGCAGCTTGGCTAGCGGGAGTTACACAGATACGCAGTATTTT